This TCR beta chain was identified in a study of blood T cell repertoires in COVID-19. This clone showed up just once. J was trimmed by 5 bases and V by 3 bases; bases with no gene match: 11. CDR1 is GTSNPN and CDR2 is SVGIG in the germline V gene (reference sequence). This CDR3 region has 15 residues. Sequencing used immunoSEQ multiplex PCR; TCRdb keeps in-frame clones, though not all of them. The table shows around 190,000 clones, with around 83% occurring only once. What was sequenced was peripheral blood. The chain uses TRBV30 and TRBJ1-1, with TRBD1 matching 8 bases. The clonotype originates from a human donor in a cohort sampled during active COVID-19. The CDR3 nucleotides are TGTGCCTGGAGACTTCCCGGGACAGGTGAAACTGAAGCTTTCTTT. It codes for CAWRLPGTGETEAFF. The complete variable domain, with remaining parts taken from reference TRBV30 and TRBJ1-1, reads SQTIHQWPATLVQPVGSPLSLECTVEGTSNPNLYWYRQAAGRGLQLLFYSVGIGQISSEVPQNLSASRPQDRQFILSSKKLLLSDSGFYLCAWRLPGTGETEAFFGQGTRLTVV.